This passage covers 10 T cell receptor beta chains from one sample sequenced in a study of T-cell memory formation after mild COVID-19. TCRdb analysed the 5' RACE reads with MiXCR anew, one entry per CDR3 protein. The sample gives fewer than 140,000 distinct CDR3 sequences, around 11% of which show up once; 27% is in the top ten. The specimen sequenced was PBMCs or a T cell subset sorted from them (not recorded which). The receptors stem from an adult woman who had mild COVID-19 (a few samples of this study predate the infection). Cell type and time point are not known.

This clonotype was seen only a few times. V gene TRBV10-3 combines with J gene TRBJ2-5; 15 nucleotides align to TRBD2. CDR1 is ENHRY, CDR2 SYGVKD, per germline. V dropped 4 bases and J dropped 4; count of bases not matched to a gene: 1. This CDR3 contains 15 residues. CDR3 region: CAISGTSGGAETQYF. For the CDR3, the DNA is TGTGCCATCAGTGGGACTAGCGGGGGGGCAGAGACCCAGTACTTC.

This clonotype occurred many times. The CDR3 nucleotides are TGCGCCAGCAGTACTGCCTGGGCAGACGTGGAGCAGTTCTTC. This sequence encodes CASSTAWADVEQFF. The chain joins TRBV5-1 to TRBJ2-1; D not certain. This CDR3 spans 14 amino acids. Trimming pared 5 bases from V and 10 bases from J, leaving 19 bases between. The germline V gene encodes CDR1 SGHRS and CDR2 YFSETQ.

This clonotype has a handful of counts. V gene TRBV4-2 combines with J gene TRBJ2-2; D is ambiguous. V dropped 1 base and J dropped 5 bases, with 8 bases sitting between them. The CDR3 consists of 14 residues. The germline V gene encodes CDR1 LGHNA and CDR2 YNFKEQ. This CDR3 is CASSQVSRTGELFF. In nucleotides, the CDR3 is TGTGCCAGCAGCCAAGTATCTAGAACCGGGGAGCTGTTTTTT.

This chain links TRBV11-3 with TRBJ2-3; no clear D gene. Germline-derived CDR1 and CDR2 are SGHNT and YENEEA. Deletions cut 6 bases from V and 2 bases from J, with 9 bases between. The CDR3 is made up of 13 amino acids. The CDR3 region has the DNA TGTGCCAGCAGGAGTACCCACACAGATACGCAGTATTTT. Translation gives CASRSTHTDTQYF.

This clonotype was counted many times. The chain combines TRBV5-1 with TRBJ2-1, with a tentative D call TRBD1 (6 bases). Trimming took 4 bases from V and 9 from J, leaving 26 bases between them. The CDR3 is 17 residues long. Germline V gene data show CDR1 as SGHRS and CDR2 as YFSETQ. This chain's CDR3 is CASSVDRQARAFGEQFF. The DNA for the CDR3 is TGCGCCAGCAGCGTGGATAGACAGGCTCGAGCTTTCGGTGAGCAGTTCTTC.

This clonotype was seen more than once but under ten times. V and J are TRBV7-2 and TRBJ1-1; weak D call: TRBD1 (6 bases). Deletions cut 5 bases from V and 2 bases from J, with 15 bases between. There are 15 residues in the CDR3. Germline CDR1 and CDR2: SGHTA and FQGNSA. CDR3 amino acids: CASSIMQGYNTEAFF. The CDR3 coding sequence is TGTGCCAGCAGCATTATGCAGGGGTACAACACTGAAGCTTTCTTT. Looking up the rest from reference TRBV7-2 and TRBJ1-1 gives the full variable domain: GAGVSQSPSNKVTEKGKDVELRCDPISGHTALYWYRQSLGQGLEFLIYFQGNSAPDKSGLPSDRFSAERTGGSVSTLTIQRTQQEDSAVYLCASSIMQGYNTEAFFGQGTRLTVV.

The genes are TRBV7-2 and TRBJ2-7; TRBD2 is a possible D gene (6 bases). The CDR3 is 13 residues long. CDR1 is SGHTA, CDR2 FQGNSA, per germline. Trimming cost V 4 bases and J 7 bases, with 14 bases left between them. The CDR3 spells CASSWDFNYEQYF. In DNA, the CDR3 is TGTGCCAGCAGCTGGGACTTTAACTATGAGCAGTACTTC.

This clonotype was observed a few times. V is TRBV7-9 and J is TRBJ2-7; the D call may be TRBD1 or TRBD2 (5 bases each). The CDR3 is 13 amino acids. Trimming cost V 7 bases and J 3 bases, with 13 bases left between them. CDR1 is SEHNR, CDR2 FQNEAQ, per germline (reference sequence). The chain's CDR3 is CASIGGSNYEQYF. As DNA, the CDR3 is TGTGCCAGCATTGGGGGTAGTAACTACGAGCAGTACTTC.

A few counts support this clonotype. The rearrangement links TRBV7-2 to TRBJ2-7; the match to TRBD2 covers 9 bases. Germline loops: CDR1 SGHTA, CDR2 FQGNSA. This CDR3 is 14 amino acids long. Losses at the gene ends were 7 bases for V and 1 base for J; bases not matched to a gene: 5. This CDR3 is CASKNLAGSYEQYF. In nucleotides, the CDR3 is TGTGCCAGCAAAAATCTAGCGGGGTCCTACGAGCAGTACTTC.

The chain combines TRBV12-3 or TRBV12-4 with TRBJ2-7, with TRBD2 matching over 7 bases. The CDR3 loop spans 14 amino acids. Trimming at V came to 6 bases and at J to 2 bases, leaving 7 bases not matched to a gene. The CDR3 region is CASRGGSGAYEQYF. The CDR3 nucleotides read TGTGCCAGCAGGGGCGGGAGCGGAGCCTACGAGCAGTACTTC.